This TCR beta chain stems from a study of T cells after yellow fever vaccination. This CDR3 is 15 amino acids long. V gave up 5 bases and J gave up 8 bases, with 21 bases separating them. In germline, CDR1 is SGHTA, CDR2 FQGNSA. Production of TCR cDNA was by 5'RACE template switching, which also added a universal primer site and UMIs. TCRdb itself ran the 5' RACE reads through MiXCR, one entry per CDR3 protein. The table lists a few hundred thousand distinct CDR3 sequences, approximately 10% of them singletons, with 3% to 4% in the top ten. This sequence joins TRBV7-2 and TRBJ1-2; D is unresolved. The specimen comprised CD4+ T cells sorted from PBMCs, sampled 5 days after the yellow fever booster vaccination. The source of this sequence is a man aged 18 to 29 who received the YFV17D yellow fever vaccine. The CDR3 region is CASSPHSDVYAGYTF. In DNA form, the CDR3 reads TGTGCCAGCAGCCCACATTCGGACGTCTATGCGGGCTACACCTTC.